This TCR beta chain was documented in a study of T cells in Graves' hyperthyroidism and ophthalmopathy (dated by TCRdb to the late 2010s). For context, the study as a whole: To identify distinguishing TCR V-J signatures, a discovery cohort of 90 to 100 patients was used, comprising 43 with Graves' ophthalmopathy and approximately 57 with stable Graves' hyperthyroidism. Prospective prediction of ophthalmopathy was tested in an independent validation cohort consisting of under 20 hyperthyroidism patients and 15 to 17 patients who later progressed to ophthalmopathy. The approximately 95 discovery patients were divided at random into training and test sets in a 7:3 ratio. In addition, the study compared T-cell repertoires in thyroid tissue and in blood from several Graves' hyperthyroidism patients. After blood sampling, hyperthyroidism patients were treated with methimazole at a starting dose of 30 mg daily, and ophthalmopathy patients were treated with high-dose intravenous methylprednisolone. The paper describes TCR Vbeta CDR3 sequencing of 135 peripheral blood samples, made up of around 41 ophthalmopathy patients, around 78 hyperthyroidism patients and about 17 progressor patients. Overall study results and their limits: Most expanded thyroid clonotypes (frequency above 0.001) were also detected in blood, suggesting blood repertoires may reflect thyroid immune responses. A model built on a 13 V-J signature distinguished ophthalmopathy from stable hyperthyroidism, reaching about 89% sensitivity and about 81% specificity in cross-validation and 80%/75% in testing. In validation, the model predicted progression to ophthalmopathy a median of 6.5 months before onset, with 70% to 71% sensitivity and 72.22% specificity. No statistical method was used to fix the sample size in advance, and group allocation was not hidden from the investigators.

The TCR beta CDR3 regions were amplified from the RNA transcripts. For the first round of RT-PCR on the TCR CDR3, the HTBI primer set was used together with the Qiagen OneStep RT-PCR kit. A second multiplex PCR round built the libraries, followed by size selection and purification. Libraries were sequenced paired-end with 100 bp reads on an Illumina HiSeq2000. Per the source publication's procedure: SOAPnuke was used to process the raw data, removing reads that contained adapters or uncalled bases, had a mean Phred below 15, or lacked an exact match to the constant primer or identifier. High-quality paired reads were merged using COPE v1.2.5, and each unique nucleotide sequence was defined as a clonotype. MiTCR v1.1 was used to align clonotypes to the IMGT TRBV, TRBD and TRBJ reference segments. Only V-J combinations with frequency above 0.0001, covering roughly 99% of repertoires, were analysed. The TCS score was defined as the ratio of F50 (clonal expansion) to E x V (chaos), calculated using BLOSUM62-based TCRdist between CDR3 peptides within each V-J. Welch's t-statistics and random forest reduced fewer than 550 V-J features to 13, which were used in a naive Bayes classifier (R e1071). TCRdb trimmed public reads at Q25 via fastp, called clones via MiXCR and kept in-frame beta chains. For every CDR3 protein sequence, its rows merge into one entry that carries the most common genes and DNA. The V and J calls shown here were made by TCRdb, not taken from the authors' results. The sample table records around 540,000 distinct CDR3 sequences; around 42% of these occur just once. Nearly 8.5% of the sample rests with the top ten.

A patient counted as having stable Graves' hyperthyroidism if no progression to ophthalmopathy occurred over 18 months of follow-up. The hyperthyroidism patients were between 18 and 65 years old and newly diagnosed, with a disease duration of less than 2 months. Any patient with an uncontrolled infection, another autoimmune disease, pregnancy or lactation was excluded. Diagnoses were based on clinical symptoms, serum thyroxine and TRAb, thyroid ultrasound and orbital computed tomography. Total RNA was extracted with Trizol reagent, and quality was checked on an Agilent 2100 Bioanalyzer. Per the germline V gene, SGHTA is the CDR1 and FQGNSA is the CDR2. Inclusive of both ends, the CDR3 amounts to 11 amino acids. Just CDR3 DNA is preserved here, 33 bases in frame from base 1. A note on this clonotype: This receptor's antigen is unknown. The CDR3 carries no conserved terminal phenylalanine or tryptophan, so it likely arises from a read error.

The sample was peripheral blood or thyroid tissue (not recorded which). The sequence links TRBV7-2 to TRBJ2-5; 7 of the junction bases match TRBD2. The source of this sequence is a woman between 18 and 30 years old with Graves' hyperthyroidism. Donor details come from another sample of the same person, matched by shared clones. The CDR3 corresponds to CAFGLVETQYL. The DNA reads TGTGCTTTCGGACTAGTAGAGACCCAGTACCTC.